This T cell receptor beta chain came from a study of control samples from healthy donors and cancer patients. CDR3 length: 16 residues. The germline V and J ends were trimmed by 1 base and 6 bases, with 16 bases remaining between them. Germline CDR1 is KGHSH and CDR2 is LQKENI. TCRdb keeps only in-frame clones here, not all; method: immunoSEQ multiplex PCR. Among about 69,000 clones listed, around 92% were seen once. The TCR originated in a man in his fifties or sixties with lung cancer. The sequenced sample was PBMCs. This chain links TRBV18 with TRBJ2-1; D is perhaps TRBD1 (5 bases). In nucleotides, the CDR3 is TGTGCCAGCTCACCACGACGACAGACCTTGTTCAATGAGCAGTTCTTC. Protein product: CASSPRRQTLFNEQFF. The full variable domain, with the rest looked up from reference TRBV18 and TRBJ2-1, is NAGVMQNPRHLVRRRGQEARLRCSPMKGHSHVYWYRQLPEEGLKFMVYLQKENIIDESGMPKERFSAEFPKEGPSILRIQQVVRGDSAAYFCASSPRRQTLFNEQFFGPGTRLTVL.